This is a list of T cell receptor beta chains from one sample in a study of human thymus T cells. Clones were read by immunoSEQ multiplex PCR, and TCRdb kept only the in-frame ones, dropping some. The sample holds tens of thousands of clones, around 94% seen once. Sequencing used blood. Source of these receptors: a boy in the first two years of life with a congenital heart defect but otherwise immunologically healthy. Both conserved end residues are part of each CDR3. A D gene is named only where the DNA matches it firmly. Clone sizes are given selectively: once, few, many, or a class where the clone is expanded.

D	V	size	J	DNA	CDR3
-	TRBV19	once	TRBJ2-7	TGTGCCAGTAGTCCCTTCGGTGGCGACGAGCAGTACTTC	CASSPFGGDEQYF
TRBD2	TRBV27	-	TRBJ2-2	TGTGCCAGCACGGGGACTAGGGGCACCGGGGAGCTGTTTTTT	CASTGTRGTGELFF
TRBD1	TRBV5-4	-	TRBJ2-4	TGTGCCAGTTCGGGACAGGGGGCCAAAAACATTCAGTACTTC	CASSGQGAKNIQYF
-	TRBV30	-	TRBJ1-3	TGTGCCTGGAGTGTACGGGGACACTCTGGAAACACCATATATTTT	CAWSVRGHSGNTIYF
-	TRBV27	-	TRBJ2-3	TGTGCCAGCAGTTTGGGGAACAGGGATGGCACAGATACGCAGTATTTT	CASSLGNRDGTDTQYF
-	TRBV6-1	-	TRBJ1-5	TGTGCCAGCAGTGAATCCAGCAATCAGCCCCAGCATTTT	CASSESSNQPQHF
-	TRBV7-2	-	TRBJ2-6	TGTGCCAGCAGCAGAGGAGCCTCTGGGGCCAACGTCCTGACTTTC	CASSRGASGANVLTF
-	TRBV20-1	-	TRBJ1-1	TGCAGTCTCGGGGGGGGAGGTGCTTTCTTT	CSLGGGGAFF
-	TRBV21-1	-	TRBJ2-7	TGTGCCAGCAGCAAAGACTCATGGGAGCAGTACTTC	CASSKDSWEQYF
-	TRBV10-2	-	TRBJ1-2	TGCGCCAGCCTATCAACACGGAATGGCTACACCTTC	CASLSTRNGYTF
TRBD1	TRBV4-1	-	TRBJ2-7	TGCGCCAGCAGCCAAGATACTCGACAGGGGATCTACGAGCAGTACTTC	CASSQDTRQGIYEQYF
-	TRBV4-2	-	TRBJ2-5	TGTGCCAGCAGCCGCAAATTTTTGCTGATGCAAGAGACCCAGTACTTC	CASSRKFLLMQETQYF
-	TRBV7-2	once	TRBJ2-7	TGTGCCAGCAGCTTATCGACGGTAAGGTTAGGCGAGCAGTACTTC	CASSLSTVRLGEQYF
TRBD1	TRBV5-1	-	TRBJ2-7	TGCGCCAGCAGCCTACCAAGGACAGGGGGTTCCTACGAGCAGTACTTC	CASSLPRTGGSYEQYF
-	TRBV28	once	TRBJ2-2	TGTGCCAGCAGTTCCCAAACCGGGGAGCTGTTTTTT	CASSSQTGELFF
TRBD2	TRBV11-2	-	TRBJ2-3	TGTGCCAGCAGCAGGGGACTAGCGGGGGGACCCACAGATACGCAGTATTTT	CASSRGLAGGPTDTQYF
-	TRBV6-5	once	TRBJ2-7	TGTGCCAGCAGTTACGAAGGGGGCTACGAGCAGTACTTC	CASSYEGGYEQYF
-	TRBV27	once	TRBJ1-1	TGTGCCAGCAGTTTGACAGTGAACACTGAAGCTTTCTTT	CASSLTVNTEAFF
TRBD1	TRBV5-1	-	TRBJ2-1	TGCGCCAGCAGCCCAGGACAGGGGATAGGCAATGAGCAGTTCTTC	CASSPGQGIGNEQFF
-	TRBV4-2	-	TRBJ2-1	TGTGCCAGCAGCCAAGATGGCATCGGGATTTCCTACAATGAGCAGTTCTTC	CASSQDGIGISYNEQFF
TRBD1	TRBV27	-	TRBJ1-2	TGTGCCAGCAGTTTATTGACAGGGGGCGATGGCTACACCTTC	CASSLLTGGDGYTF
TRBD1	TRBV11-3	-	TRBJ2-5	TGTGCCAGCAGCTTAAGACAGGGGGCGACAGAGACCCAGTACTTC	CASSLRQGATETQYF